This is a list of T cell receptor beta chains from one sample in a study of blood T cell repertoires in COVID-19. TCRdb's table, derived via immunoSEQ multiplex PCR, lists solely in-frame clones and lacks some. The sample includes about 330,000 clones, 80% to 95% of them seen just once. Specimen: PBMCs or T cells enriched from blood (not recorded which). The source is a woman in her 30s who had recovered from COVID-19. The CDR3 runs from the conserved cysteine through the conserved F or W. The order of the fields is J gene, V gene, clone size, CDR3 length, D gene, CDR3 DNA, CDR3 protein. D genes are given only for firm matches. Clone size is shown for a subset of rows, as once, few, many or a class of expanded clone.

TRBJ2-1,TRBV11-3,NA,13,TRBD2,TGTGCCAGCAGCTCTCGGACTAGTCCTGAGCAGTTCTTC,CASSSRTSPEQFF
TRBJ1-5,TRBV28,NA,16,TRBD1,TGTGCCAGCAGTAGTTCCTCCGGGACAGGGAATCAGCCCCAGCATTTT,CASSSSSGTGNQPQHF
TRBJ1-1,TRBV5-1,once,15,NA,TGCGCCAGCAGCTTGGGAGCAGGGGTCGCTCCTGAAGCTTTCTTT,CASSLGAGVAPEAFF
TRBJ2-3,TRBV7-3,NA,14,NA,TGTGCCAGCAGCTTACCTGGCTCCACAGATACGCAGTATTTT,CASSLPGSTDTQYF
TRBJ1-6,TRBV28,NA,16,TRBD1,TGTGCCAGCAGTTTTGAACAGGGGGCTTCGGATTCACCCCTCCACTTT,CASSFEQGASDSPLHF
TRBJ1-3,TRBV28,NA,15,NA,TGTGCCAGCAGTTTAGGTGGCAACTCTGGAAACACCATATATTTT,CASSLGGNSGNTIYF
TRBJ2-7,TRBV4-1,once,15,TRBD2,TGCGCCAGCAGCCAAGATGGGCGGGGGGACTACGAGCAGTACTTC,CASSQDGRGDYEQYF
TRBJ2-3,TRBV6-4,once,15,TRBD2,TGTGCCAGCAGCCAGACTAGCGGGAGCACAGATACGCAGTATTTT,CASSQTSGSTDTQYF
TRBJ2-1,TRBV9,once,16,TRBD2,TGTGCCAGCAGCGTACTTCCGACTAGCGGGGGCAATGAGCAGTTCTTC,CASSVLPTSGGNEQFF
TRBJ2-7,TRBV7-2,NA,13,NA,TGTGCCAGCAGCTTGGAACAGGGCTACGAGCAGTACTTC,CASSLEQGYEQYF
TRBJ1-1,TRBV4-2,NA,15,NA,TGTGCCAGCAGCCCAAGCGAATCCGTGAACACTGAAGCTTTCTTT,CASSPSESVNTEAFF
TRBJ2-5,TRBV5-1,NA,18,TRBD1,TGCGCCAGCAGCATAACAGCCCAAAGGACAGGGGGCCAAGAGACCCAGTACTTC,CASSITAQRTGGQETQYF
TRBJ2-7,TRBV28,NA,16,NA,TGTGCCAGCAGTTTCTCGAGGGCCCGATTTTCCTACGAGCAGTACTTC,CASSFSRARFSYEQYF
TRBJ1-5,TRBV27,NA,15,NA,TGTGCCAGCAGTTTATCCCGAGCGGGCAATCAGCCCCAGCATTTT,CASSLSRAGNQPQHF
TRBJ1-1,TRBV11-3,NA,14,NA,TGTGCCAGCAGCTTATCTCGCCTACGACAAGAAGCTTTCTTT,CASSLSRLRQEAFF
TRBJ1-2,TRBV2,NA,12,NA,TGTGCCAGCAGGGCGTCTTCCGGGGGCTACACCTTC,CASRASSGGYTF
TRBJ2-7,TRBV18,NA,15,TRBD1,TGTGCCAGCTCACCCGACAGGGCAAGAGACTACGAGCAGTACTTC,CASSPDRARDYEQYF
TRBJ2-3,TRBV29-1,NA,14,NA,TGCAGCGTTGAACGACAGGAGGTGACAGATACGCAGTATTTT,CSVERQEVTDTQYF
TRBJ2-7,TRBV24-1,NA,16,TRBD2,TGTGCCACCAGTGATTCTGGGACTAGCGGGAGGGGCGAGCAGTACTTC,CATSDSGTSGRGEQYF
TRBJ1-5,TRBV6-1,NA,15,NA,TGTGCCAGCAGTGAGGAGAGGCGGCAGAATCAGCCCCAGCATTTT,CASSEERRQNQPQHF
TRBJ1-1,TRBV6-2/TRBV6-3,NA,15,TRBD1,TGTGCCAGCAGTTTCCTAGGACAGGGCAGCACTGAAGCTTTCTTT,CASSFLGQGSTEAFF
TRBJ1-1,TRBV2,NA,12,TRBD1,TGTGCCAGCAGTGGGGACAGCCCTGAAGCTTTCTTT,CASSGDSPEAFF
TRBJ1-5,TRBV28,NA,14,TRBD1,TGTGCCAGCAGTTTGTCGGACAGGGTCCAGCCCCAGCATTTT,CASSLSDRVQPQHF
TRBJ2-5,TRBV27,NA,15,NA,TGTGCCAGCAGTCCTGGTACCTGGGAGGTCGAGACCCAGTACTTC,CASSPGTWEVETQYF
TRBJ2-7,TRBV7-9,NA,15,NA,TGTGCCAGCAACCTCGTGGAGGGGAACGCCTACGAGCAGTACTTC,CASNLVEGNAYEQYF
TRBJ1-1,TRBV27,NA,15,NA,TGTGCCAGCAGTTTAGGTCCAGGGTGGAACACTGAAGCTTTCTTT,CASSLGPGWNTEAFF
TRBJ1-2,TRBV7-9,NA,12,NA,TGTGCCAGCAGCTTAATGGAGGGAGGCTACACCTTC,CASSLMEGGYTF
TRBJ1-1,TRBV28,NA,13,NA,TGTGCCAGCAGTTTCAATATCGGCACTGAAGCTTTCTTT,CASSFNIGTEAFF
TRBJ1-4,TRBV19,once,13,NA,TGTGCCAGTAGTACAGGCTTTAATGAAAAACTGTTTTTT,CASSTGFNEKLFF
TRBJ2-3,TRBV2,NA,15,TRBD1,TGTGCCAGCACCCAGGCAGGGGGCGTAGCAGATACGCAGTATTTT,CASTQAGGVADTQYF
TRBJ2-1,TRBV6-5,NA,14,TRBD1,TGTGCCAGCAGTTACGAGGACAGGGTGAATGAGCAGTTCTTC,CASSYEDRVNEQFF
TRBJ1-2,TRBV24-1,once,12,TRBD1,TGTGCCACCAGTGAGACAGGGACTGGCTACACCTTC,CATSETGTGYTF
TRBJ2-7,TRBV9,NA,16,NA,TGTGCCAGCAGCCCCAAAGCAGGGTCTCGCTCCTACGAGCAGTACTTC,CASSPKAGSRSYEQYF
TRBJ2-2,TRBV27,few,15,NA,TGTGCCAGCAGTTTAGAAATGGCGGGGACCGGGGAGCTGTTTTTT,CASSLEMAGTGELFF
TRBJ2-7,TRBV9,few,14,NA,TGTGCCAGCAGCCCAGACAGTTTTCCTAACGAGCAGTACTTC,CASSPDSFPNEQYF
TRBJ1-5,TRBV19,NA,15,TRBD1,TGTGCCAGTAGTCAACTGGGACAGGGAGGGCAGCCCCAGCATTTT,CASSQLGQGGQPQHF
TRBJ1-2,TRBV18,NA,15,NA,TGTGCCAGCTCACCACCCGTTTCTACTAACTATGGCTACACCTTC,CASSPPVSTNYGYTF
TRBJ2-7,TRBV4-1,NA,21,TRBD2,TGCGCCAGCAGCCAAGATTCGGGGGGGTCTTCTGGGTTTACTTTGAATTACGAGCAGTACTTC,CASSQDSGGSSGFTLNYEQYF
TRBJ1-2,TRBV9,NA,16,NA,TGTGCCAGCAGCGTAGATATCGGCAGGGATCAAGGGGGCTACACCTTC,CASSVDIGRDQGGYTF
TRBJ1-3,TRBV30,NA,18,TRBD1,TGTGCCTGGAGTCTAAGATGGGACAGGGAGGTTGCTGGAAACACCATATATTTT,CAWSLRWDREVAGNTIYF
TRBJ2-2,TRBV9,NA,16,TRBD2,TGTGCCAGCAGCGTAGAGTCACTAGCGGGCACCGGGGAGCTGTTTTTT,CASSVESLAGTGELFF
TRBJ2-1,TRBV11-2,NA,14,TRBD2,TGTGCCAGCAGCGCGCCAAGCGGGAGAGATGAGCAGTTCTTC,CASSAPSGRDEQFF